Listed below are T cell receptor beta chains from one sample, sequenced in a study of blood T cell repertoires in COVID-19. The table came from immunoSEQ multiplex PCR; TCRdb's copy has only in-frame clones and leaves some out. The table lists about 160,000 clones, around 85% of them singletons. Sequencing input: peripheral blood. Receptor source: a human donor with acute or convalescent COVID-19. The donor label of this sample is uncertain. The CDR3 runs from the conserved cysteine through the conserved F or W. The order of the fields is J gene, D gene, V gene, clone size, CDR3 protein, CDR3 DNA. The D gene is left open where the match is weak. Rows give clone size only sometimes, using once, few, many, or a class for an expanded clone.

>TRBJ2-7|.|TRBV28|.
CASSLREYEQYF
TGTGCCAGCAGTTTAAGAGAGTACGAGCAGTACTTC
>TRBJ2-4|.|TRBV4-1|.
CASSQGKGQAKNIQYF
TGCGCCAGCAGCCAAGGCAAGGGACAAGCCAAAAACATTCAGTACTTC
>TRBJ1-6|TRBD1|TRBV4-2|once
CASSQEDLRWDSNSPLHF
TGTGCCAGCAGCCAAGAGGACCTACGATGGGACAGCAATTCACCCCTCCACTTT
>TRBJ1-1|.|TRBV20-1|.
CSAFISRAFF
TGCAGTGCTTTTATTTCTAGGGCTTTCTTT
>TRBJ1-1|TRBD1|TRBV9|.
CASSVEGQGDEAFF
TGTGCCAGCAGCGTAGAGGGACAGGGAGATGAAGCTTTCTTT
>TRBJ2-1|TRBD2|TRBV7-9|.
CASSQDGGIYEQFF
TGTGCCAGCAGCCAAGACGGGGGGATCTATGAGCAGTTCTTC
>TRBJ2-5|.|TRBV6-2/TRBV6-3|.
CASSYSKGVRETQYF
TGTGCCAGCAGTTACTCGAAAGGGGTCAGAGAGACCCAGTACTTC
>TRBJ2-7|TRBD1|TRBV7-8|.
CASSSRDRAHEQYF
TGTGCCAGCAGCTCGCGGGACAGGGCTCACGAGCAGTACTTC
>TRBJ1-1|TRBD1|TRBV5-1|once
CASSLGAGGTEAFF
TGCGCCAGCAGCTTGGGGGCAGGGGGCACTGAAGCTTTCTTT
>TRBJ1-1|TRBD1|TRBV6-2/TRBV6-3|.
CASSSYRGGFENTEAFF
TGTGCCAGCAGTTCGTACAGGGGCGGGTTTGAAAACACTGAAGCTTTCTTT
>TRBJ2-7|.|TRBV15|few
CATSIGQSSYEQYF
TGTGCCACCAGCATTGGACAGTCCTCCTACGAGCAGTACTTC
>TRBJ2-7|.|TRBV5-1|.
CATSGHGGYEQYF
TGCGCCACCTCAGGACACGGCGGCTACGAGCAGTACTTC
>TRBJ1-1|TRBD1|TRBV5-5|.
CASSQGQLIPQKNTEAFF
TGTGCCAGCAGCCAGGGACAGCTGATCCCCCAAAAGAACACTGAAGCTTTCTTT